These 24 T cell receptor beta chains were all obtained from the same sample, sequenced in a study of T cells in narcolepsy. Libraries were prepared by immunoSEQ multiplex PCR; TCRdb keeps only in-frame clonotypes and omits some of them. The table lists roughly 25,000 clones, around 85% of them singletons. Input material: memory (CD45RA-) CD4+ T cells from blood. These TCRs come from a human donor in good health.

The V and J genes are TRBV5-1 and TRBJ2-5, with TRBD2 matching 7 bases. With 0 bases clipped from V and 2 bases from J, the junction kept 7 bases outside the gene matches. The V gene's germline CDR1 is SGHRS and CDR2 YFSETQ. CDR3 size: 16 residues. CDR3 in DNA: TGCGCCAGCAGCTTGGCCGTAAGCGGGAAACAAGAGACCCAGTACTTC. It yields the protein CASSLAVSGKQETQYF.

This rearrangement joins TRBV7-2 to TRBJ2-1, with 8 bases that match TRBD2. Germline CDR1 is SGHTA and CDR2 is FQGNSA. The CDR3 is 15 residues long. V gave up 5 bases and J gave up 3 bases; unmatched junction bases: 6. Here the CDR3 reads CASSPLAGLYNEQFF. CDR3 nucleotide sequence: TGTGCCAGCAGCCCCCTAGCGGGCCTCTACAATGAGCAGTTCTTC. Using reference TRBV7-2 and TRBJ2-1 for the parts outside the CDR3, the full variable domain is GAGVSQSPSNKVTEKGKDVELRCDPISGHTALYWYRQSLGQGLEFLIYFQGNSAPDKSGLPSDRFSAERTGGSVSTLTIQRTQQEDSAVYLCASSPLAGLYNEQFFGPGTRLTVL.

The chain carries TRBV2 and TRBJ1-5, with 7 bases fitting TRBD1. The CDR3 has 16 amino acids. Germline V gene sequence: CDR1 SNHLY, CDR2 FYNNEI. Trimming cost V 6 bases and J 4 bases; bases outside gene matches: 12. Here the CDR3 reads CASRRYTGESNQPQHF. CDR3 bases: TGTGCCAGCAGGCGTTATACAGGGGAAAGTAATCAGCCCCAGCATTTT.

The chain couples TRBV7-9 to TRBJ2-5; the D gene could be TRBD1 or TRBD2 (6 bases each). The length of the CDR3 is 16 residues. Germline V lookup: CDR1 SEHNR, CDR2 FQNEAQ (reference sequence). The ends were cut back, 3 bases at V and 2 bases at J, with 16 bases in the middle. The CDR3 DNA sequence: TGTGCCAGCAGCTTTGGGTCGGGGGCGACACAAGAGACCCAGTACTTC. It encodes CASSFGSGATQETQYF.

V is TRBV6-6 and J is TRBJ1-1; unclear D gene. Looked up from germline, CDR1 is MNHNY and CDR2 is SVGAGI (reference sequence). CDR3 size: 13 residues. V lost 6 bases, J lost 4 bases, and 12 bases lay in between. For the CDR3, the DNA is TGTGCCAGCAGCTACCCAGAGGGCACTGAAGCTTTCTTT. Residues: CASSYPEGTEAFF.

The chain joins TRBV5-3 to TRBJ1-5; maybe TRBD1 (6 bases). TRBV5-3 carries the ORF label, with uncertain function. Trimming cost V 8 bases and J 1 base, with 13 bases left between them. This CDR3 has 14 residues. The CDR3 DNA reads as TGTGCCAGCAGGGGATTTTCAAGCAATCAGCCCCAGCATTTT. This sequence encodes CASRGFSSNQPQHF.

The chain joins TRBV6-1 to TRBJ1-3; D not resolved. With 5 bases removed from V and 0 bases from J, the gap between germline ends came to 8 bases. The CDR3 contains 14 residues. Germline lookup yields CDR1 MNHNS and CDR2 SASEGT. DNA for the CDR3: TGTGCCAGCAGTTATAGCCGCTCTGGAAACACCATATATTTT. Its protein is CASSYSRSGNTIYF.

The rearrangement links TRBV7-2 to TRBJ2-2, with 11 nucleotides matching TRBD2. Germline CDR1 and CDR2: SGHTA and FQGNSA. The CDR3 is made up of 15 amino acids. V was clipped by 2 bases and J by 6 bases; unmatched bases: 2. The CDR3 protein is CASSLRSGRAGELFF. CDR3 DNA sequence: TGTGCCAGCAGCTTACGTAGCGGGAGGGCCGGGGAGCTGTTTTTT.

In the case of this clone: One end of the junction fails to match germline, which may point to a read error. The gene calls are TRBV11-3 and TRBJ1-3; 9 nucleotides agree with TRBD1. The germline CDR1 and CDR2 sequences are SGHNT and YENEEA. The CDR3 is made up of 13 amino acids. CDR3 DNA: TGTGCCAGCAGCACGGACAGGGGAAACGCCATATATTTT. This encodes CASSTDRGNAIYF.

This chain links TRBV4-2 with TRBJ2-7; D is undetermined. The CDR3 spans 13 residues. Germline V gene data show CDR1 as LGHNA and CDR2 as YNFKEQ. The V gene lost 3 bases and the J gene lost 2 bases, with 8 bases spanning the gap. This CDR3 reads CASSQRPTYEQYF. CDR3 DNA sequence: TGTGCCAGCAGCCAGAGACCAACCTACGAGCAGTACTTC.

V usage is TRBV19 and J usage is TRBJ2-1; D might be TRBD1 (5 bases). The CDR3 is made up of 15 amino acids. The V gene's germline CDR1 is LNHDA and CDR2 SQIVND (reference sequence). V was clipped by 1 base and J by 6 bases, with 13 bases between them. CDR3 sequence: CASSIVGTQGNEQFF. For the CDR3, the DNA is TGTGCCAGTAGTATAGTAGGAACTCAGGGCAATGAGCAGTTCTTC.

As DNA, the CDR3 is TGTGCCAGCAGCAAGGACTATGGGTACGAGCAGTACTTC. Translated: CASSKDYGYEQYF. This chain joins TRBV11-2 and TRBJ2-7, with D perhaps TRBD2 (6 bases). In germline, CDR1 is SGHAT, CDR2 FQNNGV. This CDR3 region has 13 residues. Between the trimmed V and J ends, which lost 5 bases and 4 bases, there was a span of 12 bases.

This chain joins TRBV28 and TRBJ2-7; 10 bases fit TRBD2. J lost 4 bases, V lost 3 bases, and 6 bases had no gene match. The CDR3 is 15 residues long. In germline, CDR1 is MDHEN, CDR2 SYDVKM. Here the CDR3 DNA reads TGTGCCAGCAGTTTGAGGACTAGCGGAAAATACGAGCAGTACTTC. Protein product: CASSLRTSGKYEQYF.

The chain carries TRBV13 and TRBJ2-7; 15 bases are a match to TRBD2. This CDR3 spans 17 amino acids. V shed 0 bases, J shed 3 bases, and the junction held 3 bases outside the gene matches. The germline V gene encodes CDR1 PRHDT and CDR2 FYEKMQ (reference sequence). CDR3 bases: TGTGCCAGCAGCTTAGGGGGGACTAGCGGGAGGATCTACGAGCAGTACTTC. It yields the protein CASSLGGTSGRIYEQYF. Together with reference TRBV13 and TRBJ2-7, the CDR3 gives the full variable domain: AAGVIQSPRHLIKEKRETATLKCYPIPRHDTVYWYQQGPGQDPQFLISFYEKMQSDKGSIPDRFSAQQFSDYHSELNMSSLELGDSALYFCASSLGGTSGRIYEQYFGPGTRLTVT.

The chain is built from TRBV7-9 and TRBJ2-3; D is possibly TRBD1 (6 bases). CDR1 is SEHNR and CDR2 is FQNEAQ in the germline V gene (reference sequence). This CDR3 has 11 residues. V was pared by 5 bases and J by 14 bases, with 14 bases between. The chain's CDR3 is CASSKGTSVYF. CDR3 coding DNA: TGTGCCAGCAGCAAAGGGACATCGGTGTATTTT.

This clone is a singleton in its sample. This rearrangement joins TRBV25-1 to TRBJ2-3; D gene uncertain. The V end was cut by 5 bases, the J end by 5 bases, with 5 bases between. Germline V gives CDR1 MGHDK, CDR2 SYGVNS. The CDR3 loop spans 11 amino acids. The CDR3 region is CASSPLDTQYF. The CDR3 DNA is TGTGCCAGCAGTCCATTAGATACGCAGTATTTT.

This clone was found a few times. CDR3 in DNA: TGTGCCAGCAGCACTAGCGGTTATACCCGGGGGCAGTTCTTC. Amino acid sequence: CASSTSGYTRGQFF. The chain joins TRBV27 to TRBJ2-1, with 8 bases matching TRBD2. The germline CDR1 and CDR2 sequences are MNHEY and SMNVEV (reference sequence). This CDR3 spans 14 amino acids. V was clipped by 6 bases and J by 12 bases; unmatched bases: 13.

This clone was counted once. V gene TRBV19 combines with J gene TRBJ2-7, with 11 bases aligning to TRBD2. Germline trimming cut 3 bases from V and 4 bases from J; bases unmatched to any gene: 8. Germline CDR1 is LNHDA and CDR2 is SQIVND (reference sequence). This CDR3 spans 16 amino acids. The CDR3 is CASSMTETSGKYEQYF. The CDR3 bases are TGTGCCAGTAGTATGACGGAGACTAGCGGGAAGTACGAGCAGTACTTC. The variable domain in full, completed from reference TRBV19 and TRBJ2-7, reads DGGITQSPKYLFRKEGQNVTLSCEQNLNHDAMYWYRQDPGQGLRLIYYSQIVNDFQKGDIAEGYSVSREKKESFPLTVTSAQKNPTAFYLCASSMTETSGKYEQYFGPGTRLTVT.

CDR3 sequence: CASSLGTGNRDTEAFF. The CDR3 bases are TGCGCCAGCAGCTTGGGGACAGGGAATCGGGACACTGAAGCTTTCTTT. The chain uses TRBV5-1 and TRBJ1-1; 8 bases fit TRBD1. Germline assignment: CDR1 SGHRS and CDR2 YFSETQ. CDR3 length: 16 amino acids. The ends lost 0 bases at V and 3 bases at J; junction bases unmatched: 7.

The rearrangement links TRBV19 to TRBJ2-4, with D possibly being TRBD2 (6 bases). This CDR3 is built from 15 residues. CDR1 and CDR2 (germline): LNHDA, SQIVND (reference sequence). Deletions cut 7 bases from V and 0 bases from J, with 13 bases between. This chain's CDR3 is CASTTWGVAKNIQYF. CDR3 DNA: TGTGCCAGTACCACGTGGGGGGTAGCCAAAAACATTCAGTACTTC.

This clone was detected once. The V gene is TRBV4-2, the J gene TRBJ2-1; 9 positions match TRBD2. Unmatched junction bases numbered 11, after V lost 1 base and J lost 7 bases. This CDR3 region has 17 residues. CDR1 and CDR2 from the germline V gene are LGHNA and YNFKEQ. CDR3 amino acids: CASSQVSSSGNSNEQFF. CDR3 bases: TGTGCCAGCAGCCAAGTTTCTTCTAGCGGGAATTCTAATGAGCAGTTCTTC.

The CDR3 DNA reads TGTGCCAGCAGAGATGAGGGGAGCCCCTACGAGCAGTACTTC. It is translated as CASRDEGSPYEQYF. The rearrangement links TRBV28 to TRBJ2-7; the D call may be TRBD1 or TRBD2 (5 bases each). The CDR3 contains 14 residues. Germline values: CDR1 MDHEN, CDR2 SYDVKM. The V end lost 6 bases, the J end lost 2 bases, and 14 bases lay between the germline ends. The complete variable domain, with remaining parts taken from reference TRBV28 and TRBJ2-7, reads DVKVTQSSRYLVKRTGEKVFLECVQDMDHENMFWYRQDPGLGLRLIYFSYDVKMKEKGDIPEGYSVSREKKERFSLILESASTNQTSMYLCASRDEGSPYEQYFGPGTRLTVT.

V usage is TRBV5-1 and J usage is TRBJ2-1; 13 bases line up with TRBD2. V was clipped by 4 bases and J by 6 bases; unmatched bases: 7. Germline V gene sequence: CDR1 SGHRS, CDR2 YFSETQ. This CDR3 has 16 amino acids. CDR3 protein: CASSPPGLAGRNEQFF. CDR3 coding DNA: TGCGCCAGCAGCCCGCCGGGACTAGCGGGACGCAATGAGCAGTTCTTC.

The rearrangement joins TRBV6-1 to TRBJ2-7; 7 bases fit TRBD2. V lost 2 bases to trimming and J lost 4 bases; unmatched junction nucleotides: 5. Germline V lookup: CDR1 MNHNS, CDR2 SASEGT. This CDR3 comprises 14 residues. The CDR3 is CASSERGGVYEQYF. In DNA form, the CDR3 reads TGTGCCAGCAGTGAACGCGGGGGTGTATACGAGCAGTACTTC.